The present entry profiles one T cell receptor (beta chain) with its context. The antigen is undetermined. PCR employed 60 Vbeta and 13 Jbeta primers. Data came from immunoSEQ multiplex PCR; TCRdb stores just in-frame clones and leaves some out. The repertoire holds some 110,000 clones, with 74% as singletons. The data derive from a study of cytomegalovirus exposure and HLA in healthy donors. Study background: Early on, a data release was issued that held tens of millions of unique TCRs from HLA-typed donors. Points from the study as a whole: Cytomegalovirus association was listed for 170 or so TCR beta chains. In a later analysis, across HLA loci, associated TCR counts were highest for DRB1, lowest for HLA-C.

In germline, CDR1 is MGHRA, CDR2 YSYEKL. The junction had 5 bases not matched to a gene; V was cut back by 4 bases and J by 7 bases. The CDR3 covers 16 residues. Sequencing used PBMCs. The sequence derives from a woman aged 45-65 years in good health and CMV-seropositive. V usage is TRBV4-1 and J usage is TRBJ2-2; TRBD2 agrees at 14 bases. CDR3 region: CASSLRLAGGVGELFF. The CDR3 region has the DNA TGCGCCAGCAGCCTTAGACTAGCGGGGGGGGTCGGGGAGCTGTTTTTT.